The present TCR beta chain was sequenced within a study of blood T cells in healthy people across ages. Healthy individuals of Caucasian origin from Russia, aged roughly 6 to 100, served as donors. At least 7 million PBMCs were isolated per sample. The CDR3 extends over 14 amino acids. Germline V gene lookup returns CDR1 MNHNY and CDR2 SVGAGI (reference sequence). V dropped 4 bases and J dropped 0 bases, with 8 bases sitting between them. Sample-barcoded 5' priming and a J-beta primer mix drove a second PCR of roughly 6 to 12 cycles. MiXCR was run by TCRdb on the 5' RACE reads, yielding one entry per CDR3 protein. The data hold about 1.4 million distinct CDR3 sequences, with around 59% observed a single time. About this clonotype itself: As yet, its antigen is unknown.

General study findings and limits: Getting older went along with TCR beta diversity per million T cells dropping roughly linearly. Higher diversity, along with more naive CD4+ cells, distinguished long-lived donors from aged donors.

The rearrangement links TRBV6-6 to TRBJ2-3, with D perhaps matching TRBD2 (6 bases). This receptor was taken from a man aged 18 to 30 in good health. Sequencing was carried out using blood. The CDR3, as DNA: TGTGCCAGCAGTTCTAGCGTAAGCACAGATACGCAGTATTTT. Its translation is CASSSSVSTDTQYF.